Listed here are 19 T cell receptor beta chains from one sample, sequenced in a study of blood T cells in healthy people across ages. PCR was performed a second time for roughly 7 to 12 cycles using a sample-barcoded 5' primer and a J-beta primer mix. A single record per CDR3 protein comes from TCRdb applying MiXCR to the 5' RACE reads. The repertoire consists of more than 700,000 distinct CDR3 sequences, with about 53% occurring once and the leading ten covering around 40%. Sample: blood. Receptors were obtained from a man older than 75 in good health.

This clonotype was observed a few times. The rearrangement links TRBV29-1 to TRBJ2-1; 15 bases map to TRBD2. The CDR3 is 13 amino acids. Per germline, CDR1 SQVTM and CDR2 ANQGSEA. With V trimmed by 7 bases and J by 9 bases, 4 bases remained unmatched. In nucleotides, the CDR3 is TGCAGCGGCGGGACTAGCGGGAGGACTGAGCAGTTCTTC. Encoded protein: CSGGTSGRTEQFF.

The CDR3 DNA is TGTGCCAGCAGTGAGGACTTTCCGAACACTGAAGCTTTCTTT. Protein sequence: CASSEDFPNTEAFF. The rearrangement links TRBV2 to TRBJ1-1; unclear D gene. Germline V gene lookup returns CDR1 SNHLY and CDR2 FYNNEI. The CDR3 consists of 14 residues. Trimming stripped 3 bases from V and 1 base from J, with 9 bases between.

This clonotype was recorded a few times. V and J are TRBV11-2 and TRBJ2-7; possibly TRBD1 for D (6 bases). Trimming took 11 bases from V and 2 from J, leaving 19 bases between them. Germline V gene sequence: CDR1 SGHAT, CDR2 FQNNGV. CDR3 length: 14 amino acids. This chain's CDR3 is CASTSTRQAYEQYF. The CDR3 DNA is TGTGCCTCAACGTCAACCAGACAGGCCTACGAGCAGTACTTC.

The CDR3 region is CATSDSEFSRNEQFF. The DNA for the CDR3 is TGTGCCACCAGTGATTCCGAATTTAGTCGGAATGAGCAGTTCTTC. The chain is built from TRBV24-1 and TRBJ2-1; the D is unclear. Trimming pared 2 bases from V and 7 bases from J, leaving 14 bases between. Germline CDR1 and CDR2: KGHDR and SFDVKD. This CDR3 spans 15 amino acids.

This clonotype turned up a few times. The V call is TRBV10-2, the J call TRBJ2-3; TRBD2 matches at 10 bases. This CDR3 is built from 17 residues. Trimming at V came to 3 bases and at J to 14 bases, leaving 20 bases not matched to a gene. CDR1 and CDR2 from the germline V gene are WSHSY and SAAADI. The CDR3 DNA reads TGCGCCAGCAGTGACACACTACGCCTAGCGGGAGAAAGATACGCGTATTTT. The encoded protein is CASSDTLRLAGERYAYF.

V usage is TRBV3-1 and J usage is TRBJ2-3; D uncertain. Per the germline V gene, CDR1 is LGHDT and CDR2 is YNNKEL (reference sequence). This CDR3 is 13 amino acids long. V was trimmed by 3 bases and J by 4 bases, leaving 8 bases between them. CDR3 residues: CASSHQTADTQYF. The CDR3 DNA reads as TGTGCCAGCAGCCATCAGACGGCAGATACGCAGTATTTT.

The chain combines TRBV20-1 with TRBJ2-3; 8 positions agree with TRBD2. Unmatched junction bases numbered 6, after V lost 2 bases and J lost 2 bases. The CDR3 runs 15 residues. Germline V gene sequence: CDR1 DFQATT, CDR2 SNEGSKA (reference sequence). The CDR3 nucleotides are TGCAGTGCTAGATGGGTAGCGGGATACACAGATACGCAGTATTTT. It encodes CSARWVAGYTDTQYF.

The genes are TRBV29-1 and TRBJ1-2, with 8 bases matching TRBD1. The germline gives CDR1 SQVTM, CDR2 ANQGSEA. The CDR3 totals 13 residues. Germline trimming cut 7 bases from V and 2 bases from J; bases unmatched to any gene: 6. CDR3 DNA sequence: TGCAGCGGAGGACAGGGAATCAACTATGGCTACACCTTC. Protein: CSGGQGINYGYTF.

The rearrangement links TRBV20-1 to TRBJ2-1; TRBD2 might be the D (6 bases). This CDR3 has 16 residues. V lost 3 bases and J lost 7, with 22 bases in between. Looked up from germline, CDR1 is DFQATT and CDR2 is SNEGSKA (reference sequence). CDR3 nucleotide sequence: TGCAGTGCTAGGGTTTCGTCAGCGGGCGTTGTAAATGAGCAGTTCTTC. Its translation: CSARVSSAGVVNEQFF.

J is TRBJ2-3 and V is TRBV5-6, with D uncertain. V was shortened by 4 bases and J by 1 base, with 10 bases between the two germline ends. The CDR3 is made up of 14 amino acids. The V gene's germline CDR1 is SGHDT and CDR2 YYEEEE. CDR3 loop: CASSPQVRTDTQYF. In DNA form, the CDR3 reads TGTGCCAGCAGCCCCCAAGTGCGCACAGATACGCAGTATTTT.

The chain uses TRBV20-1 and TRBJ2-1, with a tentative D call TRBD1 (6 bases). Trimming removed 6 bases at V and 3 bases at J, with 18 bases between. Per germline, CDR1 DFQATT and CDR2 SNEGSKA (reference sequence). The CDR3 loop spans 15 amino acids. As DNA, the CDR3 is TGCAGTGCCACGCCGTGGGGGCAAGGCTACAATGAGCAGTTCTTC. It translates to CSATPWGQGYNEQFF.

The genes are TRBV6-2 or TRBV6-3 and TRBJ1-1; no clear D. Germline V gives CDR1 MNHEY, CDR2 SVGEGT. Trimming stripped 2 bases from V and 3 bases from J, with 13 bases between. The CDR3 is 15 residues long. As DNA, the CDR3 is TGTGCCAGCAGTTACCCGACGACCCGTCACACTGAAGCTTTCTTT. This encodes CASSYPTTRHTEAFF.

This clonotype has only a few counts. The chain carries TRBV5-1 and TRBJ2-5, with 8 positions matching TRBD2. The CDR3 is 15 amino acids. Trimming at V came to 0 bases and at J to 2 bases, leaving 3 bases not matched to a gene. The germline gives CDR1 SGHRS, CDR2 YFSETQ. The CDR3, as DNA: TGCGCCAGCAGCTTGGGGACTAGCAGACAAGAGACCCAGTACTTC. Protein product: CASSLGTSRQETQYF.

This clonotype has a handful of counts. The rearrangement joins TRBV7-3 to TRBJ2-7, with D perhaps matching TRBD2 (6 bases). This CDR3 comprises 15 residues. V lost 7 bases, J lost 7 bases, and 23 bases lay in between. Germline values: CDR1 SGHTA, CDR2 FQGTGA. CDR3 bases: TGTGCCAGCATCCTCCCTGGCGGGAACCCTGTGGAGCAGTACTTC. Its translation: CASILPGGNPVEQYF.

There are a few counts of this clonotype. This rearrangement joins TRBV6-1 to TRBJ2-7, with 12 bases matching TRBD1. The ends lost 5 bases at V and 3 bases at J; junction bases unmatched: 8. The CDR3 has 16 amino acids. Germline assignment: CDR1 MNHNS and CDR2 SASEGT. The CDR3 DNA reads as TGTGCCAGCAGTTCATGGGGGACAGGGGGCGGCTACGAGCAGTACTTC. This translates into CASSSWGTGGGYEQYF.

The table lists this clonotype with a count of one. The rearrangement uses TRBV5-6 and TRBJ2-1; 8 positions match TRBD2. After removal of 4 bases from V and 7 bases from J, the junction contained 13 bases not matched to a gene. In germline, CDR1 is SGHDT, CDR2 YYEEEE. CDR3 length: 16 amino acids. The CDR3 loop is CASSPRRAGGGNEQFF. As DNA, the CDR3 is TGTGCCAGCAGCCCCCGACGGGCGGGAGGTGGGAATGAGCAGTTCTTC.

The chain employs TRBV12-3 or TRBV12-4 and TRBJ1-2; D uncertain. There are 15 residues in the CDR3. V lost 4 bases to trimming and J lost 5 bases, with 17 bases between them. In DNA, the CDR3 is TGTGCCAGCAGTTCCCGGGGATCCAACGCTTATGGCTACACCTTC. It is translated as CASSSRGSNAYGYTF.

The chain has TRBV20-1 and TRBJ2-4; D unresolved. Looked up from germline, CDR1 is DFQATT and CDR2 is SNEGSKA (reference sequence). Trimming stripped 6 bases from V and 9 bases from J, with 15 bases between. CDR3 length equals 12 residues. The CDR3 DNA reads TGCAGTGCCCCGGCCGCACGTGGCATTCAGTACTTC. Its protein is CSAPAARGIQYF.

The table lists this clonotype with a few counts. V gene TRBV6-6 combines with J gene TRBJ2-4; possibly TRBD2 for D (6 bases). Germline V gives CDR1 MNHNY, CDR2 SVGAGI (reference sequence). V dropped 7 bases and J dropped 12 bases, with 13 bases sitting between them. The CDR3 is made up of 11 amino acids. CDR3 sequence reads: CASTNGGHQYF. As DNA, the CDR3 is TGTGCCAGCACAAACGGGGGTCATCAGTACTTC.